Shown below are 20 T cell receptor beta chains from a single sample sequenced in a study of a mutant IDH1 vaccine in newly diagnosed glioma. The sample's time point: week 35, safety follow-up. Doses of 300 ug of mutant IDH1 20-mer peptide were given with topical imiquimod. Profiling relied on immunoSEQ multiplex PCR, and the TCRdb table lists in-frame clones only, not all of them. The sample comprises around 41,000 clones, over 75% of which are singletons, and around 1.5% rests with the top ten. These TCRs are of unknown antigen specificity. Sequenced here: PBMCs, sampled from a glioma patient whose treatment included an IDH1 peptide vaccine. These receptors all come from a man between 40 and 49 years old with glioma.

CDR3 sequence (DNA): TGTGCCTGGAGTGTAAGCGCGGGGTATGGCTACACCTTC. This encodes CAWSVSAGYGYTF. J is TRBJ1-2 and V is TRBV30; no definite D call. Germline V gene data show CDR1 as GTSNPN and CDR2 as SVGIG (reference sequence). V was clipped by 0 bases and J by 5 bases, with 10 bases between them. The CDR3 sequence is 13 residues long.

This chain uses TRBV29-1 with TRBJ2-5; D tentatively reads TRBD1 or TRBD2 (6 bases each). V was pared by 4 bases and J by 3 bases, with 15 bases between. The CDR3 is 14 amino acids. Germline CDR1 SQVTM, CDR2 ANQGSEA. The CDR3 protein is CSVALRGVKETQYF. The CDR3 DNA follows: TGCAGCGTTGCCCTGAGGGGGGTTAAAGAGACCCAGTACTTC.

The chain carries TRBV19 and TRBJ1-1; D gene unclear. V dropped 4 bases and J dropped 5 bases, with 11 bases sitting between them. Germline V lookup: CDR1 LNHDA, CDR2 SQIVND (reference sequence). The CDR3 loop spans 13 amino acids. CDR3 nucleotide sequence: TGTGCCAGTAGTACGACCACGGGGACTGAAGCTTTCTTT. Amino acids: CASSTTTGTEAFF.

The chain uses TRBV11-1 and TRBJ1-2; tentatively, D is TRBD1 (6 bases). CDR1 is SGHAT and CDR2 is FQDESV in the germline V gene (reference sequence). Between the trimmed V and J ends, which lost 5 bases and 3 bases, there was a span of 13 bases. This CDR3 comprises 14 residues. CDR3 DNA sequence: TGTGCCAGCAGCCAGGGGCCCTGGGACTATGGCTACACCTTC. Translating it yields CASSQGPWDYGYTF.

CDR3 nucleotide sequence: TGCAGCGTTGAAGATCGGGGAGGGGGTGAAGCTTTCTTT. Its protein product is CSVEDRGGGEAFF. This chain links TRBV29-1 with TRBJ1-1, with a possible D match to TRBD1 (6 bases). Germline V gene lookup returns CDR1 SQVTM and CDR2 ANQGSEA. The CDR3 runs 13 residues. Trimming took 0 bases from V and 7 from J, leaving 12 bases between them.

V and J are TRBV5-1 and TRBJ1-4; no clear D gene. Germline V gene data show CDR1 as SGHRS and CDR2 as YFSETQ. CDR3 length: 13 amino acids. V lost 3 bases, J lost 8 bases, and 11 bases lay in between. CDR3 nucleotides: TGCGCCAGCAGCTCCGGTCAAACCGAAAAACTGTTTTTT. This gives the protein CASSSGQTEKLFF.

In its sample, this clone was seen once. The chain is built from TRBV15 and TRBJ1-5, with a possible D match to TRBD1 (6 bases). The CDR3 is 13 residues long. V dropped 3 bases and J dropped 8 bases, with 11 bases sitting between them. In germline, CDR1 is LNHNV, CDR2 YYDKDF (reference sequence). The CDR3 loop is CATSSGRGKPQHF. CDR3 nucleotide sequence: TGTGCCACCAGCAGCGGGAGGGGGAAGCCCCAGCATTTT.

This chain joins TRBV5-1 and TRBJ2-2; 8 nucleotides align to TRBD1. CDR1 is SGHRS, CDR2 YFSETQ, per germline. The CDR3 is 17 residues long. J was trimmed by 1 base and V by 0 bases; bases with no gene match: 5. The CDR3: CASSLGQGARNTGELFF. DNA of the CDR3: TGCGCCAGCAGCTTGGGGCAGGGGGCAAGGAACACCGGGGAGCTGTTTTTT. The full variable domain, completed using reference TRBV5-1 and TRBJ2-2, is KAGVTQTPRYLIKTRGQQVTLSCSPISGHRSVSWYQQTPGQGLQFLFEYFSETQRNKGNFPGRFSGRQFSNSRSEMNVSTLELGDSALYLCASSLGQGARNTGELFFGEGSRLTVL.

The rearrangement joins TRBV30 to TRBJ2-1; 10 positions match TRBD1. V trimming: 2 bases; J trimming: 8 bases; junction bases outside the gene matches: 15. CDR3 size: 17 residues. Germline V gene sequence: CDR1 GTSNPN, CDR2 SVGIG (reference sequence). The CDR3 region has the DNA TGTGCCTGGAGTCCATGGGGGTCCGGGACAGGGGTATATGAGCAGTTCTTC. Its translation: CAWSPWGSGTGVYEQFF.

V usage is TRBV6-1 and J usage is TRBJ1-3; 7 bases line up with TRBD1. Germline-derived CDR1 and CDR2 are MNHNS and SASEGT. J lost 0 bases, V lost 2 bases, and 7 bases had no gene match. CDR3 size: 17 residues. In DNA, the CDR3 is TGTGCCAGCAGTGAATTGGTAGGGACAGCCTCTGGAAACACCATATATTTT. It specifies CASSELVGTASGNTIYF.

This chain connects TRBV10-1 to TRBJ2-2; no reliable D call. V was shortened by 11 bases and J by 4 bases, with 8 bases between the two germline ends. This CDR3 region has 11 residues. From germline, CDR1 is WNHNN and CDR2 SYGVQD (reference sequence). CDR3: CACRGTGELFF. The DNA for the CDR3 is TGCGCCTGTCGAGGCACCGGGGAGCTGTTTTTT.

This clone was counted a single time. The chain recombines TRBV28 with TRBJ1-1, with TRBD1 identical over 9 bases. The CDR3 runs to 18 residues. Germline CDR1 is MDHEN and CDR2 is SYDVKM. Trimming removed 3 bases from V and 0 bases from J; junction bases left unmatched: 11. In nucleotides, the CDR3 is TGTGCCAGCAGTTTTAACAGGGGGCCGCTATCCTTGAACACTGAAGCTTTCTTT. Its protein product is CASSFNRGPLSLNTEAFF.

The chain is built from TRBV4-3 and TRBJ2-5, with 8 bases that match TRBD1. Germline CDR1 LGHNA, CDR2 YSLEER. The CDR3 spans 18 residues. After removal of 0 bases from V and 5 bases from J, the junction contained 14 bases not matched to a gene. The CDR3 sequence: CASSQDLLDRGSWETQYF. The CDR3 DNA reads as TGCGCCAGCAGCCAAGATCTCTTAGACAGGGGATCGTGGGAGACCCAGTACTTC.

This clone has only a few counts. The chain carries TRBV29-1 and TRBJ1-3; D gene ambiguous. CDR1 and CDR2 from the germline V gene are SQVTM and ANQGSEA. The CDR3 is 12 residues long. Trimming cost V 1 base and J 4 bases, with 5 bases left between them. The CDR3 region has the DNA TGCAGCGTTGAAGCCAGGGGAAACACCATATATTTT. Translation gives CSVEARGNTIYF. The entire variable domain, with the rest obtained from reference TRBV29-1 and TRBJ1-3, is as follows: SAVISQKPSRDICQRGTSLTIQCQVDSQVTMMFWYRQQPGQSLTLIATANQGSEATYESGFVIDKFPISRPNLTFSTLTVSNMSPEDSSIYLCSVEARGNTIYFGEGSWLTVV.

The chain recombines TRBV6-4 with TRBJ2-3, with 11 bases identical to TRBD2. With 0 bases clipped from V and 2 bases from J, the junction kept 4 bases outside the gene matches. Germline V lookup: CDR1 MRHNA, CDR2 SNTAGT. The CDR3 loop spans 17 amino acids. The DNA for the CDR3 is TGTGCCAGCAGTGACTCCAAGACTAGCGGGGTCACAGATACGCAGTATTTT. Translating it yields CASSDSKTSGVTDTQYF.

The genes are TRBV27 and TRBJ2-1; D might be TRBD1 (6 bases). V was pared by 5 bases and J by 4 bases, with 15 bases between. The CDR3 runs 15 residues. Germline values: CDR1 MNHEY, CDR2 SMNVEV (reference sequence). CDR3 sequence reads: CASSPGQPSYNEQFF. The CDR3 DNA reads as TGTGCCAGCAGTCCGGGACAACCGTCTTACAATGAGCAGTTCTTC.

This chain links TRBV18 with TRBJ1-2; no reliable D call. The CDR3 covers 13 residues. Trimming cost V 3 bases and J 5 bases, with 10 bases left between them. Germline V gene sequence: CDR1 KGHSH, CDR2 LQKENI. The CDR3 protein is CASSPNPIYGYTF. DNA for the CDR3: TGTGCCAGCTCACCGAATCCCATTTATGGCTACACCTTC.

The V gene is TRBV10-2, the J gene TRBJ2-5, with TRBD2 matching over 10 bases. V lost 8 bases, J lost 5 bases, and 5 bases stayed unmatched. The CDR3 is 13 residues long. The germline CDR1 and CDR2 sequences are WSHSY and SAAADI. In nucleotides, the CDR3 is TGCGCCAGCGGAGCGGGGGGGCCCGAGACCCAGTACTTC. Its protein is CASGAGGPETQYF.

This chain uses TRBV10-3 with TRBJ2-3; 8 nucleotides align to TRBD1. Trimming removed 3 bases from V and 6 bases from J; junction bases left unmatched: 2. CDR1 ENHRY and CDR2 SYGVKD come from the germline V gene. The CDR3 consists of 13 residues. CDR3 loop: CAISDRGRDTQYF. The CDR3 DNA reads TGTGCCATCAGTGACAGGGGGCGGGATACGCAGTATTTT.

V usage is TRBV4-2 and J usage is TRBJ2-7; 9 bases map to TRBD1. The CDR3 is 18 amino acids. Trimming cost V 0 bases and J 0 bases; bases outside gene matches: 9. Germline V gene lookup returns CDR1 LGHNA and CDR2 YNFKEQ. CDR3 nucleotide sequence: TGTGCCAGCAGCCAAGAGCCTAACAGGGGGCATTTCTCCTACGAGCAGTACTTC. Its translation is CASSQEPNRGHFSYEQYF.